Presented here are 11 T cell receptor beta chains from one specimen sequenced in a study of shared clonotypes between healthy human individuals. TCRdb keeps only in-frame clones here, not all; method: immunoSEQ multiplex PCR. Here the sample spans some 1 million clones, 60% to 80% being singletons. The sequencing sample was made of memory CD4+ T cells sorted from blood. The subset is: CD45RA-negative fraction. These receptor sequences come from a man in his late teens or twenties in good health.

Concerning this clone itself: Other DNA sequences of this sample code for an identical CDR3. This chain joins TRBV19 and TRBJ2-3; 8 bases are shared with TRBD2. The germline V gene has CDR1 LNHDA and CDR2 SQIVND (reference sequence). The CDR3 totals 14 residues. V dropped 5 bases and J dropped 4; count of bases not matched to a gene: 5. The CDR3 loop reads CASSHGGRSDTQYF. CDR3 sequence (DNA): TGTGCCAGTAGTCATGGCGGGAGGTCAGATACGCAGTATTTT.

CDR3 in amino acids: CATSRDQVQGVSEKLFF. CDR3 DNA sequence: TGTGCCACCAGCAGAGATCAGGTTCAGGGCGTGAGTGAAAAACTGTTTTTT. The V and J genes are TRBV15 and TRBJ1-4; TRBD1 is a possible D gene (5 bases). This CDR3 spans 17 amino acids. Looked up from germline, CDR1 is LNHNV and CDR2 is YYDKDF (reference sequence). V lost 0 bases and J 7 bases, leaving 18 bases between the germline ends.

The chain uses TRBV4-3 and TRBJ2-1, with D tentatively TRBD1 or TRBD2 (6 bases each). With 0 bases removed from V and 0 bases from J, the gap between germline ends came to 15 bases. The CDR3 totals 18 residues. In germline, CDR1 is LGHNA, CDR2 YSLEER. DNA of the CDR3: TGCGCCAGCAGCCAAGAGTCTGGGGGGCGGAGCTCCTACAATGAGCAGTTCTTC. It is translated as CASSQESGGRSSYNEQFF.

On this clone itself: The sample carries other DNA sequences with the same CDR3. This rearrangement joins TRBV19 to TRBJ2-3, with a weak D call TRBD2 (6 bases). The germline CDR1 and CDR2 sequences are LNHDA and SQIVND (reference sequence). CDR3 length: 15 residues. V shed 1 base and J shed 1 base, with 9 bases lying between them. The CDR3 nucleotides read TGTGCCAGTAGTATAGCCGGGGGAGGCACAGATACGCAGTATTTT. It codes for CASSIAGGGTDTQYF.

The V gene is TRBV28, the J gene TRBJ2-2; TRBD1 aligns across 8 bases. The length of the CDR3 is 15 residues. Germline CDR1 MDHEN, CDR2 SYDVKM. The J segment lost 5 bases and the V segment lost 2 bases, leaving 4 bases of the junction unmatched. Written as DNA, the CDR3 is TGTGCCAGCAGTTTAACAGGGGGAAGGACCGGGGAGCTGTTTTTT. The encoded protein is CASSLTGGRTGELFF. Based on the CDR3 plus reference TRBV28 and TRBJ2-2, the full variable domain is DVKVTQSSRYLVKRTGEKVFLECVQDMDHENMFWYRQDPGLGLRLIYFSYDVKMKEKGDIPEGYSVSREKKERFSLILESASTNQTSMYLCASSLTGGRTGELFFGEGSRLTVL.

The chain carries TRBV2 and TRBJ1-1; 7 nucleotides match TRBD1. The V gene end was trimmed by 3 bases and the J gene end by 2 bases; junction bases not matched to a gene: 3. Germline V gene lookup returns CDR1 SNHLY and CDR2 FYNNEI. The CDR3 spans 14 residues. The CDR3 nucleotides are TGTGCCAGCAGTGAGCGACAGGGAAACACTGAAGCTTTCTTT. Protein product: CASSERQGNTEAFF.

In its sample, this clone was seen once. The chain uses TRBV2 and TRBJ2-7, with TRBD2 identical over 8 bases. Looked up from germline, CDR1 is SNHLY and CDR2 is FYNNEI. The CDR3 is 14 amino acids. With V trimmed by 5 bases and J by 2 bases, 5 bases remained unmatched. CDR3 loop: CASSPNGRAYEQYF. The CDR3 region has the DNA TGTGCCAGCAGTCCCAACGGGAGGGCCTACGAGCAGTACTTC.

Comments on this clone: The sample has other DNA sequences that encode this CDR3 too. The genes are TRBV5-1 and TRBJ2-5, with 7 positions matching TRBD1. V lost 0 bases and J lost 2; bases outside the gene matches: 1. CDR1 SGHRS and CDR2 YFSETQ come from the germline V gene. The CDR3 sequence is 14 residues long. In DNA, the CDR3 is TGCGCCAGCAGCTTGGGCAGGGGGCAAGAGACCCAGTACTTC. Residues: CASSLGRGQETQYF.

This clone was detected once. The gene calls are TRBV11-2 and TRBJ1-4; D remains ambiguous. V was trimmed by 0 bases and J by 12 bases, leaving 17 bases between them. Germline CDR1 and CDR2: SGHAT and FQNNGV. CDR3 size: 15 residues. CDR3 sequence: CASSLDVRHSSQLFF. In DNA, the CDR3 is TGTGCCAGCAGCTTAGATGTCAGGCACTCGTCCCAACTGTTTTTT.

This sequence joins TRBV19 and TRBJ1-1; D possibly corresponds to TRBD1 (6 bases). Germline loops: CDR1 LNHDA, CDR2 SQIVND (reference sequence). The CDR3 is made up of 12 amino acids. V was shortened by 6 bases and J by 11 bases, with 16 bases between the two germline ends. The CDR3 region has the DNA TGTGCCAGTAGCCCGAGGGGGGGGAGGGCTTTCTTT. This encodes CASSPRGGRAFF.

This clone was recorded only once. This specimen includes other DNA sequences encoding the same CDR3. The genes are TRBV6-1 and TRBJ1-6; D gene uncertain. Germline lookup yields CDR1 MNHNS and CDR2 SASEGT. CDR3 size: 15 residues. V was pared by 2 bases and J by 0 bases, with 5 bases between. CDR3: CASSETSSYNSPLHF. The CDR3 DNA sequence: TGTGCCAGCAGTGAAACAAGCTCCTATAATTCACCCCTCCACTTT.